This T cell receptor (beta chain) was documented in a study of monozygotic twins with inflammatory bowel disease. Findings and caveats of the study: With inverse Simpson as the measure, TCRbeta diversity was lower in IBD patients than in healthy co-twins.

The CDR3 runs to 17 residues. Germline V lookup: CDR1 SGHDT, CDR2 YYEEEE. Across eight separate reactions for each sample, cDNA was made. During cDNA synthesis, UMIs that each contained a 6-nucleotide sample barcode were added by means of template switching. Two nested PCRs, run for approximately 17 and 9 cycles, were applied to TCRalpha and TCRbeta cDNA. TCRdb reprocessed the 5' RACE reads and stores each CDR3 protein as one record, lacking DNA. This repertoire includes over 110,000 distinct CDR3 sequences. Points on this clonotype: Its antigen is as yet unknown.

This TCR was recovered from a human donor with ulcerative colitis or Crohn's disease, or a healthy co-twin of an affected twin (not recorded which). Specimen: blood. The V call is TRBV5-6, the J call TRBJ1-6. The CDR3 is CASSLKRTGPYNSPLHF. The full variable domain, completed using reference TRBV5-6 and TRBJ1-6, is DAGVTQSPTHLIKTRGQQVTLRCSPKSGHDTVSWYQQALGQGPQFIFQYYEEEERQRGNFPDRFSGHQFPNYSSELNVNALLLGDSALYLCASSLKRTGPYNSPLHFGNGTRLTVT.